These 19 T cell receptor beta chains were sequenced from one sample in a study of B cell selection in AIRE deficiency. Regulatory T cells were sorted as CD4+CD25hiCD127low/negative cells. Assay used: immunoSEQ multiplex PCR; TCRdb lists only in-frame clones, some missing. The data show about 21,000 clones, approximately 94% seen once. Sequenced sample: Tregs sorted from PBMCs. These receptors were obtained from a human donor with AIRE deficiency.

CDR3 sequence reads: CASSTPPRRDTQYF. In DNA form, the CDR3 reads TGTGCCAGTAGTACGCCTCCTAGAAGAGATACGCAGTATTTT. V usage is TRBV19 and J usage is TRBJ2-3; no clear D. The CDR3 extends over 14 amino acids. The germline V and J ends were trimmed by 4 bases and 5 bases, with 13 bases remaining between them. Germline V gives CDR1 LNHDA, CDR2 SQIVND (reference sequence). The full variable domain, with the rest looked up from reference TRBV19 and TRBJ2-3, is DGGITQSPKYLFRKEGQNVTLSCEQNLNHDAMYWYRQDPGQGLRLIYYSQIVNDFQKGDIAEGYSVSREKKESFPLTVTSAQKNPTAFYLCASSTPPRRDTQYFGPGTRLTVL.

The V and J genes are TRBV19 and TRBJ1-6, with a possible D match to TRBD1 (5 bases). The V end lost 7 bases, the J end lost 11 bases, and 18 bases lay between the germline ends. The CDR3 runs 14 residues. The germline V gene encodes CDR1 LNHDA and CDR2 SQIVND (reference sequence). As DNA, the CDR3 is TGTGCCAGTACCCCATACCCCGACAGTACACCCCTCCACTTT. Its translation: CASTPYPDSTPLHF.

The chain employs TRBV19 and TRBJ2-3; no reliable D call. Germline assignment: CDR1 LNHDA and CDR2 SQIVND (reference sequence). Trimming pared 3 bases from V and 1 base from J, leaving 11 bases between. The CDR3 is made up of 15 amino acids. CDR3 nucleotide sequence: TGTGCCAGTAGTATCGGACGGTTCCGCACAGATACGCAGTATTTT. Translated, it gives CASSIGRFRTDTQYF. The full variable domain, its missing parts supplied by reference TRBV19 and TRBJ2-3, is DGGITQSPKYLFRKEGQNVTLSCEQNLNHDAMYWYRQDPGQGLRLIYYSQIVNDFQKGDIAEGYSVSREKKESFPLTVTSAQKNPTAFYLCASSIGRFRTDTQYFGPGTRLTVL.

V usage is TRBV5-4 and J usage is TRBJ2-7; D is ambiguous. Germline V gene sequence: CDR1 SGHNT, CDR2 YYREEE (reference sequence). The CDR3 runs 15 residues. V lost 2 bases, J lost 0 bases, and 12 bases lay in between. The CDR3 spells CASSFWGGRSYEQYF. The CDR3 coding sequence is TGTGCCAGCAGCTTTTGGGGTGGGCGCTCCTACGAGCAGTACTTC.

This rearrangement joins TRBV4-3 to TRBJ1-2; tentative D call: TRBD1 (6 bases). Per germline, CDR1 LGHNA and CDR2 YSLEER. The CDR3 extends over 15 amino acids. V lost 1 base to trimming and J lost 8 bases, with 17 bases between them. The CDR3 nucleotides are TGCGCCAGCAGCCAAGGATACAGGGCGCTCTACGGCTACACCTTC. Its translation: CASSQGYRALYGYTF.

V gene TRBV4-1 combines with J gene TRBJ2-5, with D perhaps matching TRBD1 or TRBD2 (5 bases each). Germline-derived CDR1 and CDR2 are MGHRA and YSYEKL. The V and J ends lost 4 bases and 1 base respectively, with 13 bases between them. The CDR3 runs 15 residues. The CDR3 DNA sequence: TGCGCCAGCAGCCGAGCAGGGAGCGGCCAAGAGACCCAGTACTTC. Translation: CASSRAGSGQETQYF.

This chain joins TRBV4-3 and TRBJ2-1; D remains ambiguous. CDR3 length: 14 residues. The V end was cut by 1 base, the J end by 6 bases, with 10 bases between. CDR1 and CDR2 (germline): LGHNA, YSLEER. This CDR3 is CASSQAGLPNEQFF. The CDR3 bases are TGCGCCAGCAGCCAAGCAGGTTTACCCAATGAGCAGTTCTTC.

This sequence joins TRBV27 and TRBJ2-2; TRBD2 aligns across 8 bases. The CDR3 is 16 amino acids. The ends lost 1 base at V and 0 bases at J; junction bases unmatched: 1. CDR1 is MNHEY and CDR2 is SMNVEV in the germline V gene (reference sequence). CDR3 amino acids: CASSLLLAANTGELFF. In DNA form, the CDR3 reads TGTGCCAGCAGTTTATTACTAGCGGCGAACACCGGGGAGCTGTTTTTT.

CDR3 in DNA: TGCGCCAGCAGCCGGCTAGTATATACGGAAACCGGGGAGCTGTTTTTT. Its translation: CASSRLVYTETGELFF. This sequence joins TRBV4-3 and TRBJ2-2, with no clear D. Germline V gene data show CDR1 as LGHNA and CDR2 as YSLEER. V was cut by 4 bases and J by 5 bases, with 17 bases left in between. The CDR3 contains 16 residues.

The chain links TRBV11-2 to TRBJ2-7, with D perhaps TRBD1 (6 bases). V was cut by 2 bases and J by 6 bases, with 14 bases left in between. The CDR3 runs 14 residues. The germline V gene encodes CDR1 SGHAT and CDR2 FQNNGV. The chain's CDR3 is CASSLRRGWGEQYF. The CDR3 DNA reads TGTGCCAGCAGCTTACGCAGGGGTTGGGGCGAGCAGTACTTC.

This CDR3 is CASSLWSTTGELFF. CDR3 DNA: TGTGCCAGCAGCTTATGGTCAACCACCGGGGAGCTGTTTTTT. This chain uses TRBV7-9 with TRBJ2-2; D unresolved. Per germline, CDR1 SEHNR and CDR2 FQNEAQ (reference sequence). The CDR3 covers 14 residues. Between the trimmed V and J ends, which lost 2 bases and 4 bases, there was a span of 8 bases. Full variable domain (rest looked up from reference TRBV7-9 and TRBJ2-2): DTGVSQNPRHKITKRGQNVTFRCDPISEHNRLYWYRQTLGQGPEFLTYFQNEAQLEKSRLLSDRFSAERPKGSFSTLEIQRTEQGDSAMYLCASSLWSTTGELFFGEGSRLTVL.

J is TRBJ2-7 and V is TRBV4-3; TRBD2 agrees at 11 bases. CDR1 is LGHNA, CDR2 YSLEER, per germline. The CDR3 runs 16 residues. V lost 1 base, J lost 2 bases, and 4 bases stayed unmatched. CDR3 region: CASSQAPGLAAYEQYF. As DNA, the CDR3 is TGCGCCAGCAGCCAAGCGCCGGGACTAGCGGCCTACGAGCAGTACTTC.

V gene TRBV4-3 combines with J gene TRBJ2-1; 9 bases agree with TRBD2. Germline CDR1 LGHNA, CDR2 YSLEER. Trimming at V came to 4 bases and at J to 10 bases, leaving 8 bases not matched to a gene. This CDR3 comprises 14 residues. The CDR3 spells CASSRQTSGSEQFF. The CDR3 DNA reads as TGCGCCAGCAGCCGCCAGACTAGCGGCTCCGAGCAGTTCTTC.

The chain has TRBV7-2 and TRBJ2-3; the D gene could be TRBD1 or TRBD2 (6 bases each). Germline-derived CDR1 and CDR2 are SGHTA and FQGNSA. V was trimmed by 2 bases and J by 6 bases, leaving 9 bases between them. There are 13 residues in the CDR3. The CDR3 loop reads CASSLRGPDTQYF. CDR3 nucleotide sequence: TGTGCCAGCAGCTTACGGGGGCCGGATACGCAGTATTTT. The full variable domain, in which reference TRBV7-2 and TRBJ2-3 provide the parts outside the CDR3, is GAGVSQSPSNKVTEKGKDVELRCDPISGHTALYWYRQSLGQGLEFLIYFQGNSAPDKSGLPSDRFSAERTGGSVSTLTIQRTQQEDSAVYLCASSLRGPDTQYFGPGTRLTVL.

The V and J genes are TRBV7-2 and TRBJ1-5, with D possibly being TRBD1 (6 bases). CDR3 size: 16 residues. V lost 5 bases, J lost 5 bases, and 19 bases lay in between. Per the germline V gene, CDR1 is SGHTA and CDR2 is FQGNSA. The CDR3 reads CASSLGGEAWYQPQHF. Here the CDR3 DNA reads TGTGCCAGCAGCCTAGGGGGGGAGGCATGGTATCAGCCCCAGCATTTT.

V and J are TRBV5-1 and TRBJ2-1, with unresolved D. Trimming pared 4 bases from V and 4 bases from J, leaving 9 bases between. The CDR3 runs 13 residues. CDR1 SGHRS and CDR2 YFSETQ come from the germline V gene. Here the CDR3 reads CASSGVNYNEQFF. CDR3 coding DNA: TGCGCCAGCAGCGGTGTTAATTACAATGAGCAGTTCTTC.

The rearrangement links TRBV5-4 to TRBJ2-6, with D maybe TRBD1 (5 bases). The CDR3 runs 15 residues. Deletions cut 4 bases from V and 3 bases from J, with 11 bases between. Germline V gives CDR1 SGHNT, CDR2 YYREEE (reference sequence). CDR3 nucleotide sequence: TGTGCCAGCAGCCCGGACATAATTGGGGCCAACGTCCTGACTTTC. Translated: CASSPDIIGANVLTF.

As for this clone: One end of the junction varies from germline; a read error may be responsible. The chain carries TRBV10-3 and TRBJ2-7; 16 bases fit TRBD2. CDR1 and CDR2 (germline): ENHRY, SYGVKD. The CDR3 has 16 amino acids. The CDR3: CAISGTPGLAGGPYAF. The CDR3, as DNA: TGTGCCATCAGTGGAACGCCGGGACTAGCGGGAGGGCCTTATGCCTTC.

This rearrangement joins TRBV29-1 to TRBJ1-2, with a weak D call TRBD1 (5 bases). Deletions cut 4 bases from V and 7 bases from J, with 10 bases between. The CDR3 sequence is 11 residues long. Looked up from germline, CDR1 is SQVTM and CDR2 is ANQGSEA. The CDR3 coding sequence is TGCAGCGTTGGTTCGGGGGGTGGCTACACCTTC. Translated: CSVGSGGGYTF. Full variable domain (missing parts from reference TRBV29-1 and TRBJ1-2): SAVISQKPSRDICQRGTSLTIQCQVDSQVTMMFWYRQQPGQSLTLIATANQGSEATYESGFVIDKFPISRPNLTFSTLTVSNMSPEDSSIYLCSVGSGGGYTFGSGTRLTVV.